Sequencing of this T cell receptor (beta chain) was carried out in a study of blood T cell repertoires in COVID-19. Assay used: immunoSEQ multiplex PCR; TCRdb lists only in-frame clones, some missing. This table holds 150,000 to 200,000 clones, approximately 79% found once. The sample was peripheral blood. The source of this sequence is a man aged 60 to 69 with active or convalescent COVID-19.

The CDR3 DNA is TGTGCCAGCACCAGGAGGGGCAATCAGCCCCAGCATTTT. This encodes CASTRRGNQPQHF. V usage is TRBV28 and J usage is TRBJ1-5; D not resolved. This CDR3 has 13 amino acids. Deletions cut 7 bases from V and 2 bases from J, with 9 bases between. CDR1 MDHEN and CDR2 SYDVKM come from the germline V gene.